This T cell receptor (beta chain) originates from a study of blood T cell repertoires in COVID-19. About the study: Acute-phase and convalescent COVID-19 samples originated in the United States, Italy and Spain. The analysed material was cDNA or gDNA that came from T cells, B-cell-depleted T cells, or PBMCs.

V was clipped by 7 bases and J by 5 bases; unmatched bases: 13. Germline V gene data show CDR1 as SQVTM and CDR2 as ANQGSEA. CDR3 length: 14 residues. Per the original data handling: Researchers report that nucleated cell counts were estimated from reference gene primer amplification. Produced via immunoSEQ multiplex PCR; TCRdb's table is partial and in-frame only. Clonal size and the V and J genes are those of that table, whereas D and trimming came from the DNA. The sample consists of over 250,000 clones, 75% to 85% of them appearing once. Sequencing input: peripheral blood. The sequence came from a man between 45 and 60 years old with active or convalescent COVID-19. The rearrangement joins TRBV29-1 to TRBJ2-5, with 7 bases lining up with TRBD2. CDR3 in amino acids: CSAAERGSWETQYF. The CDR3 DNA reads as TGCAGCGCGGCCGAGCGGGGTTCATGGGAGACCCAGTACTTC.